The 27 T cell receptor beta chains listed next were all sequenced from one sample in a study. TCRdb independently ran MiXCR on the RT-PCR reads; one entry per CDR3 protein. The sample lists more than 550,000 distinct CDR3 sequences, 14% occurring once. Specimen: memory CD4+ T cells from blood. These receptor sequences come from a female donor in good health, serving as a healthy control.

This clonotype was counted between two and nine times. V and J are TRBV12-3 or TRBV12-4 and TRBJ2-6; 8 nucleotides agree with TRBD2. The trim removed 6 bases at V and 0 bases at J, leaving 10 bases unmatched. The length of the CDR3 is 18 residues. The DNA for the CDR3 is TGTGCCAGCAGCTTCACTAGCGGCTCGAGCTCTGGGGCCAACGTCCTGACTTTC. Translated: CASSFTSGSSSGANVLTF.

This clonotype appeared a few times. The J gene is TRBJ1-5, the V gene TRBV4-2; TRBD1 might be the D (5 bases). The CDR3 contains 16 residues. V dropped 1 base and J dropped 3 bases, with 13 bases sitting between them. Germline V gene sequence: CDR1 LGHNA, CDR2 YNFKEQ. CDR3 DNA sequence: TGTGCCAGCAGCCAAGGAATAGGGGAGGACAATCAGCCCCAGCATTTT. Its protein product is CASSQGIGEDNQPQHF.

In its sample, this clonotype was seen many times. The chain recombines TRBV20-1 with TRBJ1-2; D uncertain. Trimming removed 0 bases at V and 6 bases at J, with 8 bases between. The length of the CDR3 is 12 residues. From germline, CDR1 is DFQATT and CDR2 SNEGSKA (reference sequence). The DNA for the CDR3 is TGCAGTGCTAGAGATGGGCCAGATGGCTACACCTTC. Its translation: CSARDGPDGYTF.

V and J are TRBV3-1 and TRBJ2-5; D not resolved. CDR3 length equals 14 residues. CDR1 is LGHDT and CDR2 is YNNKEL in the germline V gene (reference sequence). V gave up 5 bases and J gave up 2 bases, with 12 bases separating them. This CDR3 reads CASSKQVEQETQYF. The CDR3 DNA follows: TGTGCCAGCAGCAAGCAAGTAGAACAAGAGACCCAGTACTTC.

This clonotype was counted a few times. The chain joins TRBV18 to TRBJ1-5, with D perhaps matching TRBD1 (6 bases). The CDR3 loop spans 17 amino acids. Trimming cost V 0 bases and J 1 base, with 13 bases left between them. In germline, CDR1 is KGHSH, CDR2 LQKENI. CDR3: CASSPPRGSASNQPQHF. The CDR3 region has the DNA TGTGCCAGCTCACCACCCAGGGGATCGGCGAGCAATCAGCCCCAGCATTTT.

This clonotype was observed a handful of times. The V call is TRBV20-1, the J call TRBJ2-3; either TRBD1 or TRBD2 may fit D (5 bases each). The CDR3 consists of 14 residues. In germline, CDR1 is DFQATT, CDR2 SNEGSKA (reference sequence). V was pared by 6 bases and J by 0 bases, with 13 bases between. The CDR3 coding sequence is TGCAGTGCCCCCCCCTGGGGGAGCACAGATACGCAGTATTTT. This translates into CSAPPWGSTDTQYF.

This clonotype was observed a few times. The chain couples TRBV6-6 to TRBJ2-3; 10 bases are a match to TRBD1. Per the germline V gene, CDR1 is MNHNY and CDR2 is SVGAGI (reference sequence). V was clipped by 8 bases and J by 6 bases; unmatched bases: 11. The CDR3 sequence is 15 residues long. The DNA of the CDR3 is TGTGCCAGCTCTACCGGGACAGGGGTAGGCGATACGCAGTATTTT. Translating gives CASSTGTGVGDTQYF.

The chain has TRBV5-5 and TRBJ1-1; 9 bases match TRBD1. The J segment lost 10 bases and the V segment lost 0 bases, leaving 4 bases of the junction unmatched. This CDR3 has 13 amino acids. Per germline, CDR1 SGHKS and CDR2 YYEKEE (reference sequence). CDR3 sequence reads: CASSLVGDRAAFF. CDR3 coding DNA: TGTGCCAGCAGCTTGGTGGGGGACAGGGCAGCTTTCTTT. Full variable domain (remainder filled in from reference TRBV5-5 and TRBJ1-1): DAGVTQSPTHLIKTRGQQVTLRCSPISGHKSVSWYQQVLGQGPQFIFQYYEKEERGRGNFPDRFSARQFPNYSSELNVNALLLGDSALYLCASSLVGDRAAFFGQGTRLTVV.

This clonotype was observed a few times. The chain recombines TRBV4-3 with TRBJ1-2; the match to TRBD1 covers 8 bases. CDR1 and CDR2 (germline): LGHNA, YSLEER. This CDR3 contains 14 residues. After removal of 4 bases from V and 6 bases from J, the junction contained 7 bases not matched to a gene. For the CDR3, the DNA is TGCGCCAGCAGCCCAGACAGGGGAGGAAATGGCTACACCTTC. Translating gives CASSPDRGGNGYTF.

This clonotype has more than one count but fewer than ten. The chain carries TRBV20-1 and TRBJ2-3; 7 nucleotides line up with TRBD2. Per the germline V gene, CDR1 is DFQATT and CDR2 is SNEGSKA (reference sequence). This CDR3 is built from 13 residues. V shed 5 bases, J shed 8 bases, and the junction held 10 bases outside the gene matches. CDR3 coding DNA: TGCAGTGCTCGCCTCGGGGGGTACGGTACGCAGTATTTT. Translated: CSARLGGYGTQYF.

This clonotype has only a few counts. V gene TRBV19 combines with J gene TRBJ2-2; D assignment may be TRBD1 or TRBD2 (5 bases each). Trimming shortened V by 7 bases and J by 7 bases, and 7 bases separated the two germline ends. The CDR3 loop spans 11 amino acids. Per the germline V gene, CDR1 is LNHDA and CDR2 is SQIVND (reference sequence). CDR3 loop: CASTRGGELFF. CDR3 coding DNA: TGTGCCAGTACGAGGGGCGGGGAGCTGTTTTTT.

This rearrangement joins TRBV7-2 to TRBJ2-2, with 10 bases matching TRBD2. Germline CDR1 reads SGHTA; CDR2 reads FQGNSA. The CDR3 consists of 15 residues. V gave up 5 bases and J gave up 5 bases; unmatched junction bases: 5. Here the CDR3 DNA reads TGTGCCAGCAGCGCCTTACTAGCGGGGACCGGGGAGCTGTTTTTT. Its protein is CASSALLAGTGELFF.

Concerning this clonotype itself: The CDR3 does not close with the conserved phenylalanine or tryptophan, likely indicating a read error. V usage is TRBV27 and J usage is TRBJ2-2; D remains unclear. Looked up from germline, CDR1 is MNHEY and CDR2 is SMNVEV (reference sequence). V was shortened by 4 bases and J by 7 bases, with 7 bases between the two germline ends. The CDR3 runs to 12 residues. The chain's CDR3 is CASSYLGGELFL. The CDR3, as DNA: TGTGCCAGCAGTTACCTCGGCGGGGAGCTGTTTCTT.

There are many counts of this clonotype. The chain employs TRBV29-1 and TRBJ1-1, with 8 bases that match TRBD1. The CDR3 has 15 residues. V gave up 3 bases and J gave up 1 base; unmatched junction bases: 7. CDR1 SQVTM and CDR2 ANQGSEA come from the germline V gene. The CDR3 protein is CSVEDPGQENTEAFF. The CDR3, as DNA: TGCAGCGTTGAGGACCCGGGACAGGAGAACACTGAAGCTTTCTTT.

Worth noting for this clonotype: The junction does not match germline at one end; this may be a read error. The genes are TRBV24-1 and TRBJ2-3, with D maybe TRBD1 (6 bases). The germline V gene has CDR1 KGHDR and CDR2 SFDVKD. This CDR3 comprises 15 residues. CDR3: CATSDWGQRTDRQYF. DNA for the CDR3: TGTGCCACCAGTGATTGGGGGCAGCGCACAGATAGGCAGTATTTT.

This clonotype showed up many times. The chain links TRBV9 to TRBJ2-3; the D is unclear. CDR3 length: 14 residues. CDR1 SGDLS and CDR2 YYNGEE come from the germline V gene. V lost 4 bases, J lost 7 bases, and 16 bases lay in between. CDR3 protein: CASSPDVGSHTQYF. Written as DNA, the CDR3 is TGTGCCAGCAGCCCGGACGTGGGATCCCATACGCAGTATTTT.

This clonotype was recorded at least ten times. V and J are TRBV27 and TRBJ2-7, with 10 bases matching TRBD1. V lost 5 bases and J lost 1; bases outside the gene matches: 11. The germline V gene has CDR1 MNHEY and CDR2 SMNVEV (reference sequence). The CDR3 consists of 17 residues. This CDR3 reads CASSPLTRDRGSYEQYF. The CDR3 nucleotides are TGTGCCAGCAGTCCCCTGACCCGGGACAGGGGATCCTACGAGCAGTACTTC.

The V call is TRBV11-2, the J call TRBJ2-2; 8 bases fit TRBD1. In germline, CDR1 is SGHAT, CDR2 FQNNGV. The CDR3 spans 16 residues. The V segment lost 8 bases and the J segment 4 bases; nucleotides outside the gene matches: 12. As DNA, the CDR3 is TGTGCCAGCGGAGACAACAGGGGGTCTGTCACCGGGGAGCTGTTTTTT. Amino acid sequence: CASGDNRGSVTGELFF.

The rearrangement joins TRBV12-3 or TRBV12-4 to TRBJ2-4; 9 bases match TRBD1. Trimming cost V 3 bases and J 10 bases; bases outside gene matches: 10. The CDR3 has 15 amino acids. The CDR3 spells CASSFSGQGLRIQYF. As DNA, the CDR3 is TGTGCCAGCAGTTTTTCGGGACAGGGACTCCGTATTCAGTACTTC.

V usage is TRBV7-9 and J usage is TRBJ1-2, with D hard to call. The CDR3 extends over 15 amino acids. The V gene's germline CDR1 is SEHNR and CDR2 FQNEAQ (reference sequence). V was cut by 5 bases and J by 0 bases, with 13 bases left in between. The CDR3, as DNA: TGTGCCAGCAGCCCCTACGAGAGGGCTAACTATGGCTACACCTTC. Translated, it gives CASSPYERANYGYTF.

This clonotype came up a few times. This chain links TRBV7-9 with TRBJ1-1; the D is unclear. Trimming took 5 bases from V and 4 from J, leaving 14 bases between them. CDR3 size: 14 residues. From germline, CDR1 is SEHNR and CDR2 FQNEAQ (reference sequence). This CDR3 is CASSRPYEGTEAFF. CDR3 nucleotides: TGTGCCAGCAGCCGGCCTTATGAGGGCACTGAAGCTTTCTTT. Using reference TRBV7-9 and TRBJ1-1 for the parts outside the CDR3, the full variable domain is DTGVSQNPRHKITKRGQNVTFRCDPISEHNRLYWYRQTLGQGPEFLTYFQNEAQLEKSRLLSDRFSAERPKGSFSTLEIQRTEQGDSAMYLCASSRPYEGTEAFFGQGTRLTVV.

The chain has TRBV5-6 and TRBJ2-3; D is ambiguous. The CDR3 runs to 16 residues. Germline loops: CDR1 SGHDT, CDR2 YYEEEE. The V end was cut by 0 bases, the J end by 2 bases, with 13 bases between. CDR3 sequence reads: CASSLELLRNTDTQYF. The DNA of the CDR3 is TGTGCCAGCAGCTTGGAATTACTCAGGAACACAGATACGCAGTATTTT.

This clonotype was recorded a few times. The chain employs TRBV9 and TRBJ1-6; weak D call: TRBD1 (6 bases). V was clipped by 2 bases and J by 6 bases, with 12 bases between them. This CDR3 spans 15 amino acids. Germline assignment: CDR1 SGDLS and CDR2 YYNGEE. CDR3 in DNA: TGTGCCAGCAGCGTGACACCAGGGGTTAATTCACCCCTCCACTTT. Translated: CASSVTPGVNSPLHF.

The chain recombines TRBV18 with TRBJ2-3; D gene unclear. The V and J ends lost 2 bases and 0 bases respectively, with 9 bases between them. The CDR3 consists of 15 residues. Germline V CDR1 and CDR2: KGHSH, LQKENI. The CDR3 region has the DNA TGTGCCAGCTCACCAAGATCCCAGAGCACAGATACGCAGTATTTT. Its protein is CASSPRSQSTDTQYF.

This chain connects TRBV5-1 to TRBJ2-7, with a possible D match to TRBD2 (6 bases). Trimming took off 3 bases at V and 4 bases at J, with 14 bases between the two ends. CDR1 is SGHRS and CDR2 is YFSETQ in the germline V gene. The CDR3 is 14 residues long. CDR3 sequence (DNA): TGCGCCAGCAGCTCGACTAGTTTCGGGTACGAGCAGTACTTC. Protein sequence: CASSSTSFGYEQYF. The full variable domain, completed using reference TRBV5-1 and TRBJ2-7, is KAGVTQTPRYLIKTRGQQVTLSCSPISGHRSVSWYQQTPGQGLQFLFEYFSETQRNKGNFPGRFSGRQFSNSRSEMNVSTLELGDSALYLCASSSTSFGYEQYFGPGTRLTVT.

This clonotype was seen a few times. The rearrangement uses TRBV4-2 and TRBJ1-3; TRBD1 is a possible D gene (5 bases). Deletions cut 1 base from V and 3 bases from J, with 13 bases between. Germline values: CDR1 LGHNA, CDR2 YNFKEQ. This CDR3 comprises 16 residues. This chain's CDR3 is CASSQAWGDLGNTIYF. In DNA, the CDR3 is TGTGCCAGCAGCCAAGCATGGGGGGACCTTGGAAACACCATATATTTT.

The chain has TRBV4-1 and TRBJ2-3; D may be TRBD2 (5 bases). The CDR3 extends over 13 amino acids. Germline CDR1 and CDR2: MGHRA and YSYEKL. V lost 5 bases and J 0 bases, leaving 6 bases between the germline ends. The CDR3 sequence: CASSGLSTDTQYF. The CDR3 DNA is TGCGCCAGCAGCGGACTTAGCACAGATACGCAGTATTTT.